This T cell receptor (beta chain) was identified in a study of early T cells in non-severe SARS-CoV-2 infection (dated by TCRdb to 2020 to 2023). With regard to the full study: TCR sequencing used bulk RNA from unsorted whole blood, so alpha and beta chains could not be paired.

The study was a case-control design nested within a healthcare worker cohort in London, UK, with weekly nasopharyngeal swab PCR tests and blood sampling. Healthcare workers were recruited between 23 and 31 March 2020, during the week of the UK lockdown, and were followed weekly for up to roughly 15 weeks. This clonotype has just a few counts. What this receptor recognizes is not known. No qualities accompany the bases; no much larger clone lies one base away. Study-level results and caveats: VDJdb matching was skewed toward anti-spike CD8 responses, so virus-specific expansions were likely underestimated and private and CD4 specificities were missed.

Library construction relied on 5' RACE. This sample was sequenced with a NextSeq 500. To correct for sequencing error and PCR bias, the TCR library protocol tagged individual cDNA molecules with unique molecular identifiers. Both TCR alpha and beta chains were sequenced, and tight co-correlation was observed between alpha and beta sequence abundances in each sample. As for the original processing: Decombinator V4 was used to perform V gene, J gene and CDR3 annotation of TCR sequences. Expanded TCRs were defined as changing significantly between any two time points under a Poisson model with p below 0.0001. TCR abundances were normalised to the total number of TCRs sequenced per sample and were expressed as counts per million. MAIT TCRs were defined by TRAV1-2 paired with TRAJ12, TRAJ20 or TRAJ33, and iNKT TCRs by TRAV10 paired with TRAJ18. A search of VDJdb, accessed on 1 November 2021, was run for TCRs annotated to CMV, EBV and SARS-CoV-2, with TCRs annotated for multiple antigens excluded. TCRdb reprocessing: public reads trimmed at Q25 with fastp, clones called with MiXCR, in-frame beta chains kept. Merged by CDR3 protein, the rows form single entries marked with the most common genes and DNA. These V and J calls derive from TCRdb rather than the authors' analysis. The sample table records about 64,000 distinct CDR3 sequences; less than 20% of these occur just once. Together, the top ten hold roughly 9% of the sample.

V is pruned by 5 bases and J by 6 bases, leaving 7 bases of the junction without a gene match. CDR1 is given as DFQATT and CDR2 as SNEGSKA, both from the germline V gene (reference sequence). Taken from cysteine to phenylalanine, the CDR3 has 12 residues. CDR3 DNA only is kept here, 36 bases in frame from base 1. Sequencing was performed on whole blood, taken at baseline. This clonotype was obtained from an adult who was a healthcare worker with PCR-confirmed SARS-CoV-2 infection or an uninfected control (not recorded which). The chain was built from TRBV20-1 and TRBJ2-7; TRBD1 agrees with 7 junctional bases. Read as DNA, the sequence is TGCAGTGCTGCAGGACAGGTCCCCGAGCAGTACTTC. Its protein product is CSAAGQVPEQYF.